What follows are 4 T cell receptor beta chains derived from one specimen sequenced in a study of cytomegalovirus exposure and HLA in healthy donors. A multiplex PCR was run with 60 Vbeta primers and 13 Jbeta primers. The protocol was immunoSEQ multiplex PCR, while the TCRdb copy is restricted to in-frame clones and leaves out a portion. The data contain about 190,000 clones, 75% to 90% of them seen just once; the ten biggest clones take up roughly 6.3%. Sequenced input: PBMCs. The receptors stem from a middle-aged man in good health and CMV-seropositive.

The rearrangement uses TRBV7-9 and TRBJ1-1; D call uncertain. V lost 3 bases and J 3 bases, leaving 17 bases between the germline ends. The germline V gene has CDR1 SEHNR and CDR2 FQNEAQ (reference sequence). The CDR3 is 16 amino acids. The CDR3 here is CASSLSFRLEDTEAFF. The CDR3, as DNA: TGTGCCAGCAGCTTGAGTTTTAGGTTGGAGGACACTGAAGCTTTCTTT.

This clone was recorded only once. The chain joins TRBV28 to TRBJ2-1, with 7 bases identical to TRBD2. This CDR3 is built from 14 residues. Germline values: CDR1 MDHEN, CDR2 SYDVKM. V dropped 5 bases and J dropped 14; count of bases not matched to a gene: 15. The CDR3 DNA reads as TGTGCCAGCAGTGCTGGGACGTTGATTGGGGGGGAGTTCTTC. Amino acids: CASSAGTLIGGEFF.

The V and J genes are TRBV19 and TRBJ2-3, with 10 bases aligning to TRBD1. This CDR3 is 13 amino acids long. V shed 7 bases, J shed 4 bases, and the junction held 2 bases outside the gene matches. Germline V CDR1 and CDR2: LNHDA, SQIVND (reference sequence). The CDR3 is CASMDRGADTQYF. CDR3 bases: TGTGCCAGTATGGACAGGGGGGCAGATACGCAGTATTTT.

By sample fraction, this clone is medium-sized (0.01 to 0.1%). This chain joins TRBV15 and TRBJ2-7; TRBD1 agrees at 7 bases. The V and J ends lost 0 bases and 3 bases, in that order; junction bases with no gene match: 8. Germline CDR1 LNHNV, CDR2 YYDKDF (reference sequence). The CDR3 is 16 amino acids. The CDR3 DNA is TGTGCCACCAGCAGAGATCGGGCAGGGGGATTCTACGAGCAGTACTTC. Translated: CATSRDRAGGFYEQYF.